Each of the 22 T cell receptor beta chains below was sequenced from the same sample in a study of blood T cell repertoires in COVID-19. The method was immunoSEQ multiplex PCR; TCRdb's version includes in-frame clones alone and lacks a portion of them. This sample carries fewer than 400,000 clones, about 89% of them seen once, and the ten largest clones take about 5.2%. Material for sequencing was PBMCs or T cells enriched from blood (not recorded which). The receptors derive from a man between 60 and 75 years old who had recovered from COVID-19.

Only a few counts were recorded for this clone. The chain has TRBV2 and TRBJ2-3; the D is unclear. Germline lookup yields CDR1 SNHLY and CDR2 FYNNEI. This CDR3 is built from 11 residues. The germline V and J ends were trimmed by 5 bases and 6 bases, with 6 bases remaining between them. CDR3 bases: TGTGCCAGCAGTATCGTGGATACGCAGTATTTT. Amino acids: CASSIVDTQYF.

J is TRBJ2-1 and V is TRBV20-1, with 8 positions matching TRBD2. The CDR3 covers 11 residues. V was clipped by 6 bases and J by 6 bases; unmatched bases: 1. Germline CDR1 and CDR2: DFQATT and SNEGSKA (reference sequence). The CDR3 here is CSAGRVNEQFF. The CDR3 nucleotides read TGCAGTGCCGGGAGGGTCAATGAGCAGTTCTTC.

This chain connects TRBV2 to TRBJ1-6, with TRBD1 matching over 7 bases. J gave up 7 bases and V 6 bases, and 3 bases lay outside the gene matches. Germline-derived CDR1 and CDR2 are SNHLY and FYNNEI. The CDR3 loop spans 13 amino acids. CDR3 sequence (DNA): TGTGCCAGCAGAGTACAGGGGAATTCACCCCTCCACTTT. It is translated as CASRVQGNSPLHF.

The chain couples TRBV27 to TRBJ2-7; 9 positions match TRBD2. Per the germline V gene, CDR1 is MNHEY and CDR2 is SMNVEV (reference sequence). The CDR3 totals 19 residues. Unmatched junction bases numbered 18, after V lost 2 bases and J lost 4 bases. The CDR3 sequence is CASSLKAPGGSGSSYEQYF. CDR3 DNA sequence: TGTGCCAGCAGTTTAAAAGCCCCCGGTGGTAGCGGGAGTTCTTACGAGCAGTACTTC.

The gene calls are TRBV6-1 and TRBJ2-3, with 7 bases lining up with TRBD1. Germline assignment: CDR1 MNHNS and CDR2 SASEGT. V lost 2 bases to trimming and J lost 8 bases; unmatched junction nucleotides: 7. The CDR3 has 14 amino acids. CDR3: CASSEQRGLVTQYF. The CDR3 DNA is TGTGCCAGCAGTGAACAAAGGGGGCTGGTTACGCAGTATTTT.

The CDR3 nucleotides read TGTGCCAGCAGCTTAGGAGGAGGGATTAGGGATGAGCAGTTCTTC. Translating it yields CASSLGGGIRDEQFF. The V and J genes are TRBV7-3 and TRBJ2-1; D is possibly TRBD2 (6 bases). V was cut by 2 bases and J by 8 bases, with 16 bases left in between. From germline, CDR1 is SGHTA and CDR2 FQGTGA. The CDR3 contains 15 residues.

The V call is TRBV28, the J call TRBJ1-5, with D hard to call. Germline V lookup: CDR1 MDHEN, CDR2 SYDVKM. The ends were cut back, 2 bases at V and 4 bases at J, with 9 bases in the middle. The CDR3 loop spans 14 amino acids. The CDR3 sequence: CASSLLQMNQPQHF. The CDR3 coding sequence is TGTGCCAGCAGTTTACTACAGATGAATCAGCCCCAGCATTTT.

The chain combines TRBV5-4 with TRBJ1-1; D uncertain. Germline-derived CDR1 and CDR2 are SGHNT and YYREEE (reference sequence). The CDR3 runs 12 residues. The ends were cut back, 0 bases at V and 5 bases at J, with 5 bases in the middle. The CDR3 protein is CASSLDSTEAFF. Written as DNA, the CDR3 is TGTGCCAGCAGCTTGGACAGTACTGAAGCTTTCTTT.

CDR3 amino acids: CASSPWGAGELFF. DNA of the CDR3: TGTGCCAGCAGCCCGTGGGGGGCCGGGGAGCTGTTTTTT. This chain uses TRBV11-2 with TRBJ2-2, with D possibly TRBD2 on 6 matching bases. Germline CDR1 reads SGHAT; CDR2 reads FQNNGV. The length of the CDR3 is 13 residues. The V gene lost 5 bases and the J gene lost 6 bases, with 10 bases spanning the gap.

CDR3 DNA sequence: TGTGCCAGCAGCTTAGCCCCCCCCTTAGCGGGAGGGCGATACGAGCAGTACTTC. This translates into CASSLAPPLAGGRYEQYF. This chain uses TRBV7-6 with TRBJ2-7; 11 nucleotides align to TRBD2. Trimming cost V 0 bases and J 4 bases; bases outside gene matches: 11. The CDR3 has 18 amino acids. Germline V gives CDR1 SGHVS, CDR2 FNYEAQ.

The gene calls are TRBV5-6 and TRBJ2-7, with a weak D call TRBD2 (5 bases). Germline CDR1 reads SGHDT; CDR2 reads YYEEEE. Trimming took off 2 bases at V and 5 bases at J, with 14 bases between the two ends. CDR3 length: 14 amino acids. The CDR3 nucleotides are TGTGCCAGCAGCTTTCCTGGAGGCCAGAACGAGCAGTACTTC. Encoded protein: CASSFPGGQNEQYF.

The genes are TRBV7-8 and TRBJ1-2, with D possibly matching TRBD1 (5 bases). Germline assignment: CDR1 SGHVS and CDR2 FQNEAQ. CDR3 length: 16 amino acids. V was clipped by 3 bases and J by 2 bases, with 16 bases between them. The CDR3 protein is CASSFSGGGINYGYTF. In nucleotides, the CDR3 is TGTGCCAGCAGCTTCTCCGGCGGGGGGATCAACTATGGCTACACCTTC.

This clone appeared once. This rearrangement joins TRBV29-1 to TRBJ1-1; 7 bases line up with TRBD1. Germline lookup yields CDR1 SQVTM and CDR2 ANQGSEA. CDR3 size: 15 residues. The V segment lost 4 bases and the J segment 5 bases; nucleotides outside the gene matches: 13. The CDR3 DNA is TGCAGCGTTGGAGATAGGGGGCTCGTTGAGACTGAAGCTTTCTTT. Translating it yields CSVGDRGLVETEAFF.

The chain recombines TRBV6-2 or TRBV6-3 with TRBJ2-7; 9 nucleotides line up with TRBD1. This CDR3 is 15 amino acids long. Germline V gene data show CDR1 as MNHEY and CDR2 as SVGEGT. V was clipped by 6 bases and J by 0 bases; unmatched bases: 6. The CDR3 sequence: CASSPDRGISYEQYF. The CDR3 bases are TGTGCCAGCAGCCCCGACAGGGGGATCTCCTACGAGCAGTACTTC.

The rearrangement uses TRBV27 and TRBJ2-3; possibly TRBD2 for D (6 bases). From germline, CDR1 is MNHEY and CDR2 SMNVEV (reference sequence). There are 15 residues in the CDR3. The ends were cut back, 2 bases at V and 6 bases at J, with 15 bases in the middle. The CDR3 DNA reads TGTGCCAGCAGTTTAATCCGGGAGCCCCCCGATACGCAGTATTTT. This sequence encodes CASSLIREPPDTQYF.

The V gene is TRBV28, the J gene TRBJ2-3; 7 bases map to TRBD2. V shed 7 bases, J shed 4 bases, and the junction held 14 bases outside the gene matches. This CDR3 has 16 amino acids. The germline V gene has CDR1 MDHEN and CDR2 SYDVKM. The CDR3 sequence: CASTLGWGGPADTQYF. CDR3 sequence (DNA): TGTGCCAGCACCCTAGGTTGGGGAGGGCCCGCAGATACGCAGTATTTT.

The J gene is TRBJ1-4, the V gene TRBV7-2; 7 nucleotides align to TRBD1. Germline CDR1 SGHTA, CDR2 FQGNSA. CDR3 size: 13 residues. J was trimmed by 8 bases and V by 6 bases; bases with no gene match: 6. The CDR3 sequence: CASRGDSLEKLFF. CDR3 sequence (DNA): TGTGCCAGCAGGGGGGACAGTCTAGAAAAACTGTTTTTT.

The chain employs TRBV7-2 and TRBJ1-5, with TRBD1 as a possible D gene (5 bases). The CDR3 is 15 residues long. V lost 5 bases and J lost 3, with 14 bases in between. The germline gives CDR1 SGHTA, CDR2 FQGNSA. Here the CDR3 reads CASSPSRQTNQPQHF. DNA of the CDR3: TGTGCCAGCAGCCCAAGCAGACAGACCAATCAGCCCCAGCATTTT.

The chain links TRBV7-2 to TRBJ2-1; D gene uncertain. The germline V gene has CDR1 SGHTA and CDR2 FQGNSA. Trimming pared 4 bases from V and 2 bases from J, leaving 6 bases between. This CDR3 is 13 amino acids long. CDR3 sequence: CASSYRAYNEQFF. For the CDR3, the DNA is TGTGCCAGCAGCTACCGGGCCTACAATGAGCAGTTCTTC.

The genes are TRBV21-1 and TRBJ2-1; TRBD1, the D gene given by the table, was not confirmed from the DNA. TRBV21-1 is labeled a pseudogene. The CDR3 sequence is 15 residues long. The CDR3 sequence is CASSNRFSSYNEQFF. In nucleotides, the CDR3 is TGTGCCAGCAGTAACAGGTTTAGCTCCTACAATGAGCAGTTCTTC.

The CDR3 is CASSLDGTGGSRIGYTF. Here the CDR3 DNA reads TGCGCCAGCAGCTTGGATGGGACAGGGGGCTCCCGAATTGGCTACACCTTC. The chain carries TRBV5-1 and TRBJ1-2, with 12 nucleotides matching TRBD1. The V segment lost 0 bases and the J segment 7 bases; nucleotides outside the gene matches: 10. The CDR3 runs to 17 residues. Germline V gene sequence: CDR1 SGHRS, CDR2 YFSETQ. Looking up the rest from reference TRBV5-1 and TRBJ1-2 gives the full variable domain: KAGVTQTPRYLIKTRGQQVTLSCSPISGHRSVSWYQQTPGQGLQFLFEYFSETQRNKGNFPGRFSGRQFSNSRSEMNVSTLELGDSALYLCASSLDGTGGSRIGYTFGSGTRLTVV.

This clone was detected once. DNA of the CDR3: TGTGCCTCCCAGAGGGCCGGAAGCTATGGCTACACCTTC. Amino acids: CASQRAGSYGYTF. V is TRBV28 and J is TRBJ1-2; D ambiguous. This CDR3 contains 13 residues. The V gene's germline CDR1 is MDHEN and CDR2 SYDVKM. V gave up 11 bases and J gave up 4 bases, with 17 bases separating them.